This TCR beta chain stems from a study of T cells in Graves' hyperthyroidism and ophthalmopathy. Researchers amplified the TCR beta CDR3 regions from RNA transcripts. Initially, a first-round RT-PCR of the TCR CDR3 employed the HTBI primer set. TCRdb analysed the multiplex PCR reads with MiXCR anew, one entry per CDR3 protein. The repertoire holds about 610,000 distinct CDR3 sequences, with roughly 50% as singletons. Germline-derived CDR1 and CDR2 are MNHEY and SMNVEV (reference sequence). The V gene lost 3 bases and the J gene lost 4 bases, with 9 bases spanning the gap. The CDR3 contains 13 residues. This clonotype was seen at least ten times.

The TCR originated in a woman aged 18 to 35 with Graves' hyperthyroidism. V is TRBV27 and J is TRBJ1-2, with a possible D match to TRBD1 (6 bases). Sequencing was performed on peripheral blood or thyroid tissue (not recorded which). CDR3 protein: CASSLRGTYGYTF. The DNA for the CDR3 is TGTGCCAGCAGTTTGAGGGGGACCTATGGCTACACCTTC.